Each of the 15 T cell receptor beta chains below was sequenced from the same sample in a study of blood T cell repertoires in COVID-19. Sequencing was performed with immunoSEQ multiplex PCR; in TCRdb, only in-frame clones are kept and a portion is missing. Here the sample spans about 160,000 clones, 88% being singletons. Sample: PBMCs or T cells enriched from blood (not recorded which). These receptors all come from a woman aged 45-59 years who had recovered from COVID-19.

This clone occurred once. The rearrangement joins TRBV5-4 to TRBJ2-3, with D uncertain. The ends were cut back, 0 bases at V and 4 bases at J, with 3 bases in the middle. CDR3 size: 12 residues. CDR1 is SGHNT and CDR2 is YYREEE in the germline V gene (reference sequence). CDR3 protein: CASSLAADTQYF. Here the CDR3 DNA reads TGTGCCAGCAGCTTGGCCGCAGATACGCAGTATTTT.

V usage is TRBV7-2 and J usage is TRBJ1-6; D gene unclear. From germline, CDR1 is SGHTA and CDR2 FQGNSA. V lost 1 base, J lost 0 bases, and 10 bases lay in between. The CDR3 is 17 residues long. CDR3 nucleotides: TGTGCCAGCAGCTTAGGGGAGCGGGGCTCCTATAATTCACCCCTCCACTTT. Encoded protein: CASSLGERGSYNSPLHF. The complete variable domain, with remaining parts taken from reference TRBV7-2 and TRBJ1-6, reads GAGVSQSPSNKVTEKGKDVELRCDPISGHTALYWYRQSLGQGLEFLIYFQGNSAPDKSGLPSDRFSAERTGGSVSTLTIQRTQQEDSAVYLCASSLGERGSYNSPLHFGNGTRLTVT.

The J gene is TRBJ2-7, the V gene TRBV30, with 7 bases fitting TRBD1. From germline, CDR1 is GTSNPN and CDR2 SVGIG (reference sequence). The CDR3 length is 12 residues. The J segment lost 5 bases and the V segment lost 5 bases, leaving 6 bases of the junction unmatched. DNA for the CDR3: TGTGCCTGGGACAGGGCGATGAACGAGCAGTACTTC. Amino acids: CAWDRAMNEQYF.

The V gene is TRBV4-2, the J gene TRBJ2-4, with 9 bases identical to TRBD1. With V trimmed by 6 bases and J by 8 bases, 8 bases remained unmatched. Looked up from germline, CDR1 is LGHNA and CDR2 is YNFKEQ. The CDR3 has 14 amino acids. DNA of the CDR3: TGTGCCAGCAGTAGGGACAGGGTCTCGGACATTCAGTACTTC. Its translation: CASSRDRVSDIQYF.

V and J are TRBV2 and TRBJ1-2; D ambiguous. CDR3 size: 15 residues. The V and J ends lost 7 bases and 1 base respectively, with 16 bases between them. Germline V gene data show CDR1 as SNHLY and CDR2 as FYNNEI. The CDR3 reads CASTPSGRVNYGYTF. CDR3 in DNA: TGTGCCAGCACCCCCTCCGGGCGGGTTAACTATGGCTACACCTTC. The full variable domain, with the rest looked up from reference TRBV2 and TRBJ1-2, is EPEVTQTPSHQVTQMGQEVILRCVPISNHLYFYWYRQILGQKVEFLVSFYNNEISEKSEIFDDQFSVERPDGSNFTLKIRSTKLEDSAMYFCASTPSGRVNYGYTFGSGTRLTVV.

The V gene is TRBV11-3, the J gene TRBJ2-3, with a weak D call TRBD2 (7 bases). The CDR3 loop spans 15 amino acids. Germline-derived CDR1 and CDR2 are SGHNT and YENEEA. Trimming shortened V by 0 bases and J by 7 bases, and 14 bases separated the two germline ends. The CDR3 loop is CASSLDGGGGNTQYF. Written as DNA, the CDR3 is TGTGCCAGCAGCTTAGATGGCGGGGGCGGGAATACGCAGTATTTT.

On this clone: An end of the junction differs from the germline gene, which may be a read error. Different DNA sequences within this sample yield the same CDR3. The chain combines TRBV9 with TRBJ2-1, with D maybe TRBD1 (5 bases). In germline, CDR1 is SGDLS, CDR2 YYNGEE. The CDR3 is made up of 15 amino acids. DNA for the CDR3: TGTGCCAGCAGCCCCGCCGACAGATCCTATAATGAGCAGTTCTTC. It encodes CASSPADRSYNEQFF.

In DNA, the CDR3 is TGTGCCAGCAGTGGACGACTAGCGGGGCGCAAAGAGACCCAGTACTTC. Translation: CASSGRLAGRKETQYF. This chain joins TRBV2 and TRBJ2-5; 11 nucleotides agree with TRBD2. CDR1 and CDR2 (germline): SNHLY, FYNNEI. The CDR3 has 16 residues. V was pared by 4 bases and J by 3 bases, with 7 bases of the junction left unmatched.

This sequence joins TRBV19 and TRBJ2-1; 8 bases fit TRBD1. The CDR3 contains 15 residues. Trimming took 9 bases from V and 2 from J; bases not matched to a gene: 9. Germline CDR1 and CDR2: LNHDA and SQIVND (reference sequence). This CDR3 reads CASATGGKAYNEQFF. In DNA, the CDR3 is TGTGCCAGCGCCACAGGGGGGAAGGCCTACAATGAGCAGTTCTTC.

The chain recombines TRBV18 with TRBJ2-3, with D possibly matching TRBD1 (7 bases). Trimming left V 2 bases short and J 3 bases short, with 12 bases between. Germline V gives CDR1 KGHSH, CDR2 LQKENI. The CDR3 runs 15 residues. Here the CDR3 DNA reads TGTGCCAGCTCACCAACCAGGGGGAGGACAGATACGCAGTATTTT. Its protein is CASSPTRGRTDTQYF.

V usage is TRBV3-1 (or the pseudogene TRBV3-2) and J usage is TRBJ1-2; D may be TRBD1 (5 bases). Trimming took off 1 base at V and 5 bases at J, with 17 bases between the two ends. This CDR3 is built from 16 residues. Germline V gene data show CDR1 as LGHDT and CDR2 as YNNKEL (reference sequence). The CDR3 coding sequence is TGTGCCAGCAGCCAAGTCGGGTGGTACGGGGGTTATGGCTACACCTTC. Amino acids: CASSQVGWYGGYGYTF.

V is TRBV5-6 and J is TRBJ2-7; no reliable D call. Trimming pared 4 bases from V and 5 bases from J, leaving 10 bases between. The CDR3 contains 12 residues. Germline-derived CDR1 and CDR2 are SGHDT and YYEEEE. The CDR3 DNA reads TGTGCCAGCAGCCAATCTGCGGACGAGCAGTACTTC. Amino acid sequence: CASSQSADEQYF.

The V gene is TRBV29-1, the J gene TRBJ1-1; D is possibly TRBD1 (5 bases). Trimming left V 4 bases short and J 8 bases short, with 11 bases between. The CDR3 covers 11 residues. In germline, CDR1 is SQVTM, CDR2 ANQGSEA. CDR3 amino acids: CSVVRGAEAFF. CDR3 bases: TGCAGCGTTGTAAGGGGCGCGGAAGCTTTCTTT.

The chain recombines TRBV6-5 with TRBJ1-4; 10 bases are shared with TRBD1. CDR1 MNHEY and CDR2 SVGAGI come from the germline V gene. V lost 5 bases to trimming and J lost 8 bases; unmatched junction nucleotides: 5. This CDR3 is 14 amino acids long. The CDR3 bases are TGTGCCAGCAGTCGACAGGGGGCAGGAGAAAAACTGTTTTTT. Protein product: CASSRQGAGEKLFF.

CDR3 region: CASRTATNEKLFF. The CDR3 region has the DNA TGTGCCAGCAGGACTGCCACTAATGAAAAACTGTTTTTT. The gene calls are TRBV6-5 and TRBJ1-4; D is ambiguous. The germline V and J ends were trimmed by 6 bases and 2 bases, with 7 bases remaining between them. There are 13 residues in the CDR3. CDR1 is MNHEY and CDR2 is SVGAGI in the germline V gene.